These 12 T cell receptor beta chains originate from one sample sequenced in a study of blood T cell repertoires in COVID-19. Repertoires were generated with immunoSEQ multiplex PCR, while TCRdb's copy carries only in-frame clones and drops some. The table records approximately 140,000 clones, about 90% of them present only once. Sequences were obtained from peripheral blood. These receptors originate from a man aged 80 or over with acute or convalescent COVID-19.

The chain employs TRBV27 and TRBJ2-1, with 7 bases lining up with TRBD2. CDR1 is MNHEY, CDR2 SMNVEV, per germline (reference sequence). This CDR3 has 14 amino acids. Losses at the gene ends were 0 bases for V and 8 bases for J; bases not matched to a gene: 4. CDR3: CASSLSSGIDEQFF. CDR3 bases: TGTGCCAGCAGTTTATCGAGCGGGATTGATGAGCAGTTCTTC.

This clone was seen once. The genes are TRBV11-1 and TRBJ1-1; D might be TRBD1 (5 bases). This CDR3 has 15 residues. The V gene lost 0 bases and the J gene lost 6 bases, with 14 bases spanning the gap. Germline CDR1 is SGHAT and CDR2 is FQDESV (reference sequence). CDR3: CASSLAGQMWAEAFF. In DNA, the CDR3 is TGTGCCAGCAGCTTAGCGGGGCAAATGTGGGCTGAAGCTTTCTTT.

The genes are TRBV7-9 and TRBJ1-3, with 7 nucleotides matching TRBD1. Germline CDR1 and CDR2: SEHNR and FQNEAQ (reference sequence). Losses at the gene ends were 4 bases for V and 2 bases for J; bases not matched to a gene: 5. The CDR3 consists of 15 residues. In nucleotides, the CDR3 is TGTGCCAGCAGCTCCACAGGGGTCACTGGAAACACCATATATTTT. It translates to CASSSTGVTGNTIYF.

The rearrangement uses TRBV5-1 and TRBJ1-1, with a possible D match to TRBD1 (5 bases). V was pared by 5 bases and J by 5 bases, with 16 bases between. The CDR3 has 14 residues. The germline CDR1 and CDR2 sequences are SGHRS and YFSETQ. CDR3 loop: CASRTGTPGTEAFF. In nucleotides, the CDR3 is TGCGCCAGCAGGACCGGGACTCCGGGGACTGAAGCTTTCTTT. Together with reference TRBV5-1 and TRBJ1-1, the CDR3 gives the full variable domain: KAGVTQTPRYLIKTRGQQVTLSCSPISGHRSVSWYQQTPGQGLQFLFEYFSETQRNKGNFPGRFSGRQFSNSRSEMNVSTLELGDSALYLCASRTGTPGTEAFFGQGTRLTVV.

The chain employs TRBV5-6 and TRBJ1-6; no firm D call. V lost 0 bases and J 8 bases, leaving 6 bases between the germline ends. Per the germline V gene, CDR1 is SGHDT and CDR2 is YYEEEE. The CDR3 covers 13 residues. The CDR3 here is CASSLGEDSPLHF. As DNA, the CDR3 is TGTGCCAGCAGCTTGGGAGAGGATTCACCCCTCCACTTT.

The chain carries TRBV18 and TRBJ2-3; D call uncertain. The CDR3 contains 16 residues. Per germline, CDR1 KGHSH and CDR2 LQKENI. V dropped 6 bases and J dropped 0 bases, with 16 bases sitting between them. CDR3 in DNA: TGTGCCAGCTCCCAGACTCGCCCAACTAGCACAGATACGCAGTATTTT. This translates into CASSQTRPTSTDTQYF.

The CDR3 protein is CASSPGPSGTEAFF. The CDR3 DNA reads as TGTGCCAGCAGCCCAGGACCGAGCGGCACTGAAGCTTTCTTT. The chain is built from TRBV7-3 and TRBJ1-1; D ambiguous. Trimming cost V 5 bases and J 4 bases, with 14 bases left between them. Germline V gene sequence: CDR1 SGHTA, CDR2 FQGTGA. The CDR3 has 14 residues.

The chain carries TRBV4-1 and TRBJ2-3; 7 positions agree with TRBD1. The J segment lost 1 base and the V segment lost 4 bases, leaving 5 bases of the junction unmatched. The germline V gene encodes CDR1 MGHRA and CDR2 YSYEKL. This CDR3 has 15 residues. The chain's CDR3 is CASSRQGEGTDTQYF. Here the CDR3 DNA reads TGCGCCAGCAGCCGACAGGGAGAGGGCACAGATACGCAGTATTTT.

The chain links TRBV5-1 to TRBJ1-4, with 9 bases identical to TRBD1. Germline V CDR1 and CDR2: SGHRS, YFSETQ. This CDR3 comprises 15 residues. V lost 4 bases, J lost 3 bases, and 4 bases stayed unmatched. The chain's CDR3 is CASSQTGGSNEKLFF. CDR3 in DNA: TGCGCCAGCAGCCAGACAGGGGGATCTAATGAAAAACTGTTTTTT.

This clone was seen a single time. The V call is TRBV2, the J call TRBJ2-5; perhaps TRBD2 as D (5 bases). V was trimmed by 6 bases and J by 5 bases, leaving 13 bases between them. Germline V gene lookup returns CDR1 SNHLY and CDR2 FYNNEI. This CDR3 is 13 amino acids long. The CDR3 region has the DNA TGTGCCAGCAGGGAGGACCCCCTCGAGACCCAGTACTTC. Its translation is CASREDPLETQYF.

This clone was detected once. The V call is TRBV5-1, the J call TRBJ2-3; possibly TRBD1 for D (7 bases). V was cut by 4 bases and J by 2 bases, with 14 bases left in between. Germline V gene sequence: CDR1 SGHRS, CDR2 YFSETQ. There are 15 residues in the CDR3. The CDR3 spells CASSAGQFSTDTQYF. For the CDR3, the DNA is TGCGCCAGCAGCGCGGGACAGTTCTCCACAGATACGCAGTATTTT.

V gene TRBV6-5 combines with J gene TRBJ1-1; D call uncertain. Trimming removed 0 bases at V and 11 bases at J, with 19 bases between. Germline CDR1 and CDR2: MNHEY and SVGAGI. This CDR3 is 15 amino acids long. The CDR3 DNA follows: TGTGCCAGCAGTTACTCTTCCATGGGGAGGCCCGTGGCTTTCTTT. This encodes CASSYSSMGRPVAFF.